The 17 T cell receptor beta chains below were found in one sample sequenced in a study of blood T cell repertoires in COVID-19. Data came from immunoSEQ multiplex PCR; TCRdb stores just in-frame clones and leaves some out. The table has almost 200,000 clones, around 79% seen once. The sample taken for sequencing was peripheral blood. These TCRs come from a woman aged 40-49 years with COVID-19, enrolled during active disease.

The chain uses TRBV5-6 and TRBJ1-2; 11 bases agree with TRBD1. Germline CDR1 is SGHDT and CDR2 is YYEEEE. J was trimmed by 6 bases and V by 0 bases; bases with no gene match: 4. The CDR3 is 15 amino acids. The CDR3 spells CASSLGTGGLDGYTF. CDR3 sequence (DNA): TGTGCCAGCAGCTTGGGGACAGGGGGCCTAGATGGCTACACCTTC.

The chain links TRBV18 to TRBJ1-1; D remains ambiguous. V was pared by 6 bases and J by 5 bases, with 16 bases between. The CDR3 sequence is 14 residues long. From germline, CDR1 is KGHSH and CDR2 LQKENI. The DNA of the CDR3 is TGTGCCAGCTCGCCAAGAGAGAGTTGGACTGAAGCTTTCTTT. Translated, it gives CASSPRESWTEAFF.

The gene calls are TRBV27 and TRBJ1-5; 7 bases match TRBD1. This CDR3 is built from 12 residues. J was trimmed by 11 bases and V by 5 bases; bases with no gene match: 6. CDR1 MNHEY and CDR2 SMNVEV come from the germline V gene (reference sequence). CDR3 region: CASSPRTGSQHF. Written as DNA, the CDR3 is TGTGCCAGCAGTCCCAGGACAGGTTCCCAGCATTTT.

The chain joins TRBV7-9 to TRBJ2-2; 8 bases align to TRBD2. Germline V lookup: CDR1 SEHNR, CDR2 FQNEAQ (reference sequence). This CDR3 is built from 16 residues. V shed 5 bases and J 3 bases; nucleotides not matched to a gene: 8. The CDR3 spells CASSGLGGRYTGELFF. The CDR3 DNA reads TGTGCCAGCAGCGGCTTGGGCGGGAGGTACACCGGGGAGCTGTTTTTT. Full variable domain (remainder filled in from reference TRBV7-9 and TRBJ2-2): DTGVSQNPRHKITKRGQNVTFRCDPISEHNRLYWYRQTLGQGPEFLTYFQNEAQLEKSRLLSDRFSAERPKGSFSTLEIQRTEQGDSAMYLCASSGLGGRYTGELFFGEGSRLTVL.

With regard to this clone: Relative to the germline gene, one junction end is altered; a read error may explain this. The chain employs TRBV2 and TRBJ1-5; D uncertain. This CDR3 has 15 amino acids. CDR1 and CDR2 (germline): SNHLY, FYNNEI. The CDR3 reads CASREGRTSNQPQHF. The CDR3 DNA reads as TGTGCCAGCAGGGAAGGTAGAACTAGCAATCAGCCCCAGCATTTT.

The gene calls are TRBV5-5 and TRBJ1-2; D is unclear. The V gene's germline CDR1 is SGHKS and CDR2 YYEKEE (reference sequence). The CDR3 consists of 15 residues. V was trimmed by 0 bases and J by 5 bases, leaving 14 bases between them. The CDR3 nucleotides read TGTGCCAGCAGCTTGGTATCAGGTCATGGATATGGCTACACCTTC. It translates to CASSLVSGHGYGYTF.

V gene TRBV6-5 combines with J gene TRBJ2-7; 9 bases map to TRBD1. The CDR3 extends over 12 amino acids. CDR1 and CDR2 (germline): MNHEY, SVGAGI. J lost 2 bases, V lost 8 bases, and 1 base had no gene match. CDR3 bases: TGTGCCAGCGGACAGGGGCCCTACGAGCAGTACTTC. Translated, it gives CASGQGPYEQYF.

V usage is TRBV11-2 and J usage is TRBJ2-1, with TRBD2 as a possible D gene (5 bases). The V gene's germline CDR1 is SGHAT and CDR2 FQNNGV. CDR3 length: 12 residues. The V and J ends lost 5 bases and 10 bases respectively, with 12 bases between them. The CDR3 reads CASSPRTGEQFF. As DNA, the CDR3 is TGTGCCAGCAGCCCAAGGACTGGGGAGCAGTTCTTC.

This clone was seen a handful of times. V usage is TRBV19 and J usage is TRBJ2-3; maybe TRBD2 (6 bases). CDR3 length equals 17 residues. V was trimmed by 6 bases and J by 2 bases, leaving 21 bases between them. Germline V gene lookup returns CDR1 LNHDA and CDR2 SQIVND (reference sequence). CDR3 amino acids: CASSSGPGLSFTDTQYF. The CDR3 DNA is TGTGCCAGTAGCTCCGGACCGGGACTCTCATTCACAGATACGCAGTATTTT.

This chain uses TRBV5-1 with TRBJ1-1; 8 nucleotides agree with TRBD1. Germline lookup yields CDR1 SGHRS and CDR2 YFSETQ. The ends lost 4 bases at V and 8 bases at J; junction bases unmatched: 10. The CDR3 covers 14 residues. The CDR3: CASSIGQGIREAFF. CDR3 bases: TGCGCCAGCAGCATAGGACAGGGAATAAGGGAAGCTTTCTTT.

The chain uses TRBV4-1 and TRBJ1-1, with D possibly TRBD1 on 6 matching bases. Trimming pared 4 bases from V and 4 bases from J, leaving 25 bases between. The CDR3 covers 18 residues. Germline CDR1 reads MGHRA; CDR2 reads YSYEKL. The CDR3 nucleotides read TGCGCCAGCAGCCTCAGATTCAGACTTCAGGGGAGTCGCACTGAAGCTTTCTTT. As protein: CASSLRFRLQGSRTEAFF.

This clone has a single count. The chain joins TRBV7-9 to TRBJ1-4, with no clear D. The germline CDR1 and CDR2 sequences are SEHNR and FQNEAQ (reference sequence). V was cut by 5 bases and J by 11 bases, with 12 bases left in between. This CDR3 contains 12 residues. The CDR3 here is CASSVPTGKLFF. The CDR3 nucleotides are TGTGCCAGCAGCGTCCCCACGGGGAAACTGTTTTTT.

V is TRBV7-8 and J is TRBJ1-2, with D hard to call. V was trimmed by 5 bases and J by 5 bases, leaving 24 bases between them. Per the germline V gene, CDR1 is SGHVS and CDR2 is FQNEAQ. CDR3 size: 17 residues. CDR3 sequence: CASSPRPSGAQTYGYTF. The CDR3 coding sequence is TGTGCCAGCAGCCCCCGACCTTCCGGAGCTCAGACTTATGGCTACACCTTC.

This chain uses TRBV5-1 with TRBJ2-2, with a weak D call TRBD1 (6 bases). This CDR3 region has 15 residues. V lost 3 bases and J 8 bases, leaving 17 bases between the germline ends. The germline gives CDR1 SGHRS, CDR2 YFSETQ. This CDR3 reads CASSWGQTKEGELFF. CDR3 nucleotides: TGCGCCAGCAGCTGGGGGCAGACTAAAGAGGGGGAGCTGTTTTTT.

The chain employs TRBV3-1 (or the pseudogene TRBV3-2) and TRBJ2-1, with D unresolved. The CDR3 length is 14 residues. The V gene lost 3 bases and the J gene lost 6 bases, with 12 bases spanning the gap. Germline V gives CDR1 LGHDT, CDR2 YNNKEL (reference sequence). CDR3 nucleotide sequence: TGTGCCAGCAGCCAGAGTTTCGTATCCAATGAGCAGTTCTTC. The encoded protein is CASSQSFVSNEQFF.

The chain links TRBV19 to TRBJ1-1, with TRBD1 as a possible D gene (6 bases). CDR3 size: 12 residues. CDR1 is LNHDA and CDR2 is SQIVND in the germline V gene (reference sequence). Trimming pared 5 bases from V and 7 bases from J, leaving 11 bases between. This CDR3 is CASSPRGGEAFF. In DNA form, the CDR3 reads TGTGCCAGTAGTCCTAGGGGGGGTGAAGCTTTCTTT.

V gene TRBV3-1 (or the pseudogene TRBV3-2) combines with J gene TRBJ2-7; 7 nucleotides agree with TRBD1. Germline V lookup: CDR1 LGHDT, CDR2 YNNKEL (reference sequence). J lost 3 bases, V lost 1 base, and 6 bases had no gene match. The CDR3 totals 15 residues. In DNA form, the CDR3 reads TGTGCCAGCAGCCAAGCGACAGGGAGATACTACGAGCAGTACTTC. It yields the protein CASSQATGRYYEQYF.